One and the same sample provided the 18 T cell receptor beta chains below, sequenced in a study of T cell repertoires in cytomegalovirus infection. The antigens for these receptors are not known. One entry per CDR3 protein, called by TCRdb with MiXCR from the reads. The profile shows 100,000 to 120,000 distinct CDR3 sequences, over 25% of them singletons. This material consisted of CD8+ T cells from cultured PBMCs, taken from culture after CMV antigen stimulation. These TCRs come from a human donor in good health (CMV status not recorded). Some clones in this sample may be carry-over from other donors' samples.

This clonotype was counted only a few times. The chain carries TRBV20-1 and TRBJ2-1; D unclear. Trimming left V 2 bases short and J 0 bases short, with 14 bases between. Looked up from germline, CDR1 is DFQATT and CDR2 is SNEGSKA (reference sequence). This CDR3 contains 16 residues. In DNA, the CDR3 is TGCAGTGCTAGAAGGGCCCGGGTAGGCTCCTACAATGAGCAGTTCTTC. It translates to CSARRARVGSYNEQFF.

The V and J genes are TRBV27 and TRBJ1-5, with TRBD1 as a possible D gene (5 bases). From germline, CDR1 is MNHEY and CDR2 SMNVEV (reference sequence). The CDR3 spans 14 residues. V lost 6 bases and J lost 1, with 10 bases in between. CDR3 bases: TGTGCCAGCAGAAGGGGTAAGAGCAATCAGCCCCAGCATTTT. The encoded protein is CASRRGKSNQPQHF.

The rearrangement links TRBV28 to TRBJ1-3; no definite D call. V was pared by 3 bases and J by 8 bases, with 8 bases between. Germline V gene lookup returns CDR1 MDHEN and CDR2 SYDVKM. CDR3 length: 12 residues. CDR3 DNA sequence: TGTGCCAGCAGTTTTCATAGAGACACCATATATTTT. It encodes CASSFHRDTIYF. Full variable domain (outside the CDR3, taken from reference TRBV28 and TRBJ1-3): DVKVTQSSRYLVKRTGEKVFLECVQDMDHENMFWYRQDPGLGLRLIYFSYDVKMKEKGDIPEGYSVSREKKERFSLILESASTNQTSMYLCASSFHRDTIYFGEGSWLTVV.

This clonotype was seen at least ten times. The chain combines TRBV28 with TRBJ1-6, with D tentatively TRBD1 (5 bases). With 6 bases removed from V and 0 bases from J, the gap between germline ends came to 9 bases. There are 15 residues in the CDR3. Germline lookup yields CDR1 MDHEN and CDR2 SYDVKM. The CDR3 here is CASSQGRSYNSPLHF. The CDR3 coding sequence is TGTGCCAGCAGCCAGGGACGCTCCTATAATTCACCCCTCCACTTT.

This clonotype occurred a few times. The CDR3, as DNA: TGTGCCAGCAGTCCCCGCGGGCCACGTGATCAGCCCCAGCATTTT. Amino acid sequence: CASSPRGPRDQPQHF. The chain couples TRBV28 to TRBJ1-5; no definite D call. Trimming cost V 5 bases and J 5 bases, with 16 bases left between them. The CDR3 runs to 15 residues. Germline CDR1 is MDHEN and CDR2 is SYDVKM.

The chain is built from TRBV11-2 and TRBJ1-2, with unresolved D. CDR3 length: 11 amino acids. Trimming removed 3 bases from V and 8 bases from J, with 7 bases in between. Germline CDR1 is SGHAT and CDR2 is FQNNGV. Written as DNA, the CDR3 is TGTGCCAGCAGCTTTGTGGGGGGCTACACCTTC. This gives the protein CASSFVGGYTF.

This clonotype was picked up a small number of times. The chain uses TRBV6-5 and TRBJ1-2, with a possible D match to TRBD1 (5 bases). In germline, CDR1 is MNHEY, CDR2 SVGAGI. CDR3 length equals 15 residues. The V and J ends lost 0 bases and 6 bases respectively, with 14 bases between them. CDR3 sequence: CASSYSTGQPDGYTF. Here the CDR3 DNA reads TGTGCCAGCAGTTACTCGACGGGGCAGCCAGATGGCTACACCTTC.

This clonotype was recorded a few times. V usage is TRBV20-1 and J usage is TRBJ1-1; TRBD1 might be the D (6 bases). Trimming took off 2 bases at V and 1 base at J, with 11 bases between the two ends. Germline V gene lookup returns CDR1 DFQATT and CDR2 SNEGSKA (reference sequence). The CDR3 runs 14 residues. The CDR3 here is CSARWGGQNTEAFF. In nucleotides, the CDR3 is TGCAGTGCTAGATGGGGGGGACAGAACACTGAAGCTTTCTTT.

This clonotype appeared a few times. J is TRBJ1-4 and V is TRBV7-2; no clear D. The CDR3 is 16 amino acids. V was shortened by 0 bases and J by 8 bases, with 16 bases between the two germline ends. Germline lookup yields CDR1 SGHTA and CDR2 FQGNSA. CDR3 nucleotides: TGTGCCAGCAGCTTAGCGAAAATAGGCGGTGAGGAAAAACTGTTTTTT. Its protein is CASSLAKIGGEEKLFF. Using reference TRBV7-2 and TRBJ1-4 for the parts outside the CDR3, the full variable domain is GAGVSQSPSNKVTEKGKDVELRCDPISGHTALYWYRQSLGQGLEFLIYFQGNSAPDKSGLPSDRFSAERTGGSVSTLTIQRTQQEDSAVYLCASSLAKIGGEEKLFFGSGTQLSVL.

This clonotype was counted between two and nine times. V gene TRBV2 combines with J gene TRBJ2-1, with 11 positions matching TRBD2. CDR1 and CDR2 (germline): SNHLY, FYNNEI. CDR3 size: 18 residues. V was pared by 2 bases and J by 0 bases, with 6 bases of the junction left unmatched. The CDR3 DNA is TGTGCCAGCAGTGAACACAGGCTAGCGGGGGGCTCCTACAATGAGCAGTTCTTC. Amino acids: CASSEHRLAGGSYNEQFF.

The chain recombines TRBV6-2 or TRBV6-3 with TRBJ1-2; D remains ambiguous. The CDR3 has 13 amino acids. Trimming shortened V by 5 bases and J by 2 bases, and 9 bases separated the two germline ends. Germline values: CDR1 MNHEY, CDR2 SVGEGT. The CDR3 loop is CASSNRQNYGYTF. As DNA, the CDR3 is TGTGCCAGCAGTAACAGACAAAACTATGGCTACACCTTC.

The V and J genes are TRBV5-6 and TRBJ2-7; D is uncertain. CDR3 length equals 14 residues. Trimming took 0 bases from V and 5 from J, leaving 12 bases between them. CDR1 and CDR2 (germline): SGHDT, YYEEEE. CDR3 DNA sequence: TGTGCCAGCAGCTTGGGTCAGGTATCCAACGAGCAGTACTTC. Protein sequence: CASSLGQVSNEQYF.

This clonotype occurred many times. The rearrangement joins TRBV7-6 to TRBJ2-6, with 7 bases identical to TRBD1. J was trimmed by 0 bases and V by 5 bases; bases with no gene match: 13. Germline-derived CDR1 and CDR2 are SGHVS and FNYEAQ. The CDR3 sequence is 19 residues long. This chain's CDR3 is CASSPWTGTPPSGANVLTF. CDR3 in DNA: TGTGCCAGCAGCCCCTGGACAGGTACTCCGCCCTCTGGGGCCAACGTCCTGACTTTC.

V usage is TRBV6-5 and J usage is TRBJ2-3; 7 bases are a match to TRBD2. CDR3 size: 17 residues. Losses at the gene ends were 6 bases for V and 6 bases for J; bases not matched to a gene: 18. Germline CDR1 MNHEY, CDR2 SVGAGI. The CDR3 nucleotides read TGTGCCAGCAGCCCCAACGGGGGGACCTTCTCTATCGATACGCAGTATTTT. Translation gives CASSPNGGTFSIDTQYF.

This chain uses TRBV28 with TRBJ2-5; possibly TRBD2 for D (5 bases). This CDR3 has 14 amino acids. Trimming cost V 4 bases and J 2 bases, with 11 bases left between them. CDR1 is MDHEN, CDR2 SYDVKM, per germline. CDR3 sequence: CASSSSGFQETQYF. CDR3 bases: TGTGCCAGCAGTTCCTCGGGATTTCAAGAGACCCAGTACTTC.

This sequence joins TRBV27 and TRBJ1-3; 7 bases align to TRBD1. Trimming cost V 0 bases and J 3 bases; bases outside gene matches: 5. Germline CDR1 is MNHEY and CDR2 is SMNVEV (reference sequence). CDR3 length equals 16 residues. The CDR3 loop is CASSLSCTGVGNTIYF. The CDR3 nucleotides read TGTGCCAGCAGTTTATCGTGCACAGGGGTTGGAAACACCATATATTTT.

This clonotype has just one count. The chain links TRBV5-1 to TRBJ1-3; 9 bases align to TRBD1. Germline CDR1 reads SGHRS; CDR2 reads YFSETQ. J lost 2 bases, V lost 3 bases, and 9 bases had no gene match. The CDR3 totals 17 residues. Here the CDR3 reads CASSYGAGTGTGNTIYF. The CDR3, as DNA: TGCGCCAGCAGCTATGGGGCCGGGACAGGGACTGGAAACACCATATATTTT.

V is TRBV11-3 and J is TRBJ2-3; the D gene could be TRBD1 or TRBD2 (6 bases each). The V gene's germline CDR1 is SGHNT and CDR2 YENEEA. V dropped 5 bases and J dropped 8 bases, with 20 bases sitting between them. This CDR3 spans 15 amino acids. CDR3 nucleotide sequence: TGTGCCAGCAGCGCCGGAAGGGGGGAACCGGGTACGCAGTATTTT. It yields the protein CASSAGRGEPGTQYF.